The entry below describes one TCR beta chain. This record comes from a study of control samples from healthy donors and cancer patients. Trimming took 2 bases from V and 0 from J, leaving 9 bases between them. The CDR3 consists of 15 residues. Germline lookup yields CDR1 SGHDT and CDR2 YYEEEE. The repertoire was sequenced with immunoSEQ multiplex PCR; TCRdb's copy has only in-frame clones and lacks some. The sample contains around 80,000 clones, around nine tenths of which appear only once. Sequences were obtained from blood. This chain connects TRBV5-6 to TRBJ1-3; D not certain. The receptor was isolated from a woman aged 45-65 years in good health. DNA of the CDR3: TGTGCCAGCAGCTTAGGTTGGTCCTCTGGAAACACCATATATTTT. Amino acids: CASSLGWSSGNTIYF.